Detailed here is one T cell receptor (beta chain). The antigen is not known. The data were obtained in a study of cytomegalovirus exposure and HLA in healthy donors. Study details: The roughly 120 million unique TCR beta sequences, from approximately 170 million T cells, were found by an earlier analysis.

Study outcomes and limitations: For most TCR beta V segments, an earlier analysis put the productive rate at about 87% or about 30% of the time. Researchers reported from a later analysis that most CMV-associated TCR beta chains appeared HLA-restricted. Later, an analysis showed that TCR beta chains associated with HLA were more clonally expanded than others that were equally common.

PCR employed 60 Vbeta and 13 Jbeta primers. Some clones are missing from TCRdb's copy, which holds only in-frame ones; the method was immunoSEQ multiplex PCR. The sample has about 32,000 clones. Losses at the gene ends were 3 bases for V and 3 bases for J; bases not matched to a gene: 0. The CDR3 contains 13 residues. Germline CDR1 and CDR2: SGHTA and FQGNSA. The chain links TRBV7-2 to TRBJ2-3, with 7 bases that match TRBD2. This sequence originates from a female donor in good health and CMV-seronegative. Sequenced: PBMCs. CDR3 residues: CASSFGRTDTQYF. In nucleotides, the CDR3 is TGTGCCAGCAGCTTCGGGAGGACAGATACGCAGTATTTT. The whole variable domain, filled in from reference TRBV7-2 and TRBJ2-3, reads GAGVSQSPSNKVTEKGKDVELRCDPISGHTALYWYRQSLGQGLEFLIYFQGNSAPDKSGLPSDRFSAERTGGSVSTLTIQRTQQEDSAVYLCASSFGRTDTQYFGPGTRLTVL.